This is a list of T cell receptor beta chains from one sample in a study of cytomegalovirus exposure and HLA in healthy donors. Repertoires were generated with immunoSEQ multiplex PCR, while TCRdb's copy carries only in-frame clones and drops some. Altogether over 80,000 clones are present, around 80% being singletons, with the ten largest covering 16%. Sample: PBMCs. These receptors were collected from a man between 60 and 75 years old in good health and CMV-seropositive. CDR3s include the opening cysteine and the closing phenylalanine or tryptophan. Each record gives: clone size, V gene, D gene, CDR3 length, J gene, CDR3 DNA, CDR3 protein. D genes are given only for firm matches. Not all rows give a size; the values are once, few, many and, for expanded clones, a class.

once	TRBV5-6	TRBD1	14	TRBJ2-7	TGTGCCAGCAGCTACTGGACAGGAAGTTTCGAGCAGTACTTC	CASSYWTGSFEQYF
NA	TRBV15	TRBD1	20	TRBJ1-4	TGTGCCACCAGCAGAAAATACGCCGGGACAGGCCCTGCAACTAATGAAAAACTGTTTTTT	CATSRKYAGTGPATNEKLFF
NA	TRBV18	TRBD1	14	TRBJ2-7	TGTGCCAGCTCACCACGGACAGGGAATGACGAGCAGTACTTC	CASSPRTGNDEQYF
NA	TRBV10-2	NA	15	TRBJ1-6	TGCGCCAGTCGTGGAGACAGCTCCTATAATTCACCCCTCCACTTT	CASRGDSSYNSPLHF
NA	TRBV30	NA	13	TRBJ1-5	TGTGCCTGGAGGGACAACCAATATCAGCCCCAGCATTTT	CAWRDNQYQPQHF
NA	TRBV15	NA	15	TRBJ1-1	TGTGCCACCAGCAGAGAGAGACTCCCGAGCACTGAAGCTTTCTTT	CATSRERLPSTEAFF
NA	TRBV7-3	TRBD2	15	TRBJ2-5	TGTGCCAGCAGTCCGGCGGGGGGGTCCGGGGAGACCCAGTACTTC	CASSPAGGSGETQYF
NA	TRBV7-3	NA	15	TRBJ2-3	TGTGCCAGCAGCCTCACCGGGGTTGGCACAGATACGCAGTATTTT	CASSLTGVGTDTQYF
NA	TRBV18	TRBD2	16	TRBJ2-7	TGTGCCAGCTCACCTGGTGGAAGCGGGGGAACATACGAGCAGTACTTC	CASSPGGSGGTYEQYF
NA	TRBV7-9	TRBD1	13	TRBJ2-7	TGTGCCAGCAGCTCGAGACAGGGCCCGGAGCAGTACTTC	CASSSRQGPEQYF
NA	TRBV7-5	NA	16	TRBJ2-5	TGTGCCAGAAGCTCCCTCGGGAGTAGCGGGGGAGGGACCCAGTACTTC	CARSSLGSSGGGTQYF
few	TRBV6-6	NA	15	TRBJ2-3	TGTGCCAGCAGCCCACACAGCCAAAGCACAGATACGCAGTATTTT	CASSPHSQSTDTQYF
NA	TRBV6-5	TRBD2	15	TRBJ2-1	TGTGCCAGCAGTTACCGGGCGGGGGGAATGAATGAGCAGTTCTTC	CASSYRAGGMNEQFF
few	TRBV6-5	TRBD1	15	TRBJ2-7	TGTGCCAGCAGTTACTCGACAGGGGGGACCTACGAGCAGTACTTC	CASSYSTGGTYEQYF
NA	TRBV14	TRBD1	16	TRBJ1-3	TGTGCCAGCAGTCGACTGACAGGGGGTGTAGGAAACACCATATATTTT	CASSRLTGGVGNTIYF
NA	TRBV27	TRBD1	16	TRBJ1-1	TGTGCCAGCTCTCCCCTGGCAGGGGGGAAAGGCACTGAAGCTTTCTTT	CASSPLAGGKGTEAFF
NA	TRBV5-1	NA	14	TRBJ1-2	TGCGCCAGCAGCTTGGGGAGGGATTCCTATGGCTACACCTTC	CASSLGRDSYGYTF
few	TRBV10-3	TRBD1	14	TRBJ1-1	TGTGCCATCAGGCCGACAGGGGGGACCACTGAAGCTTTCTTT	CAIRPTGGTTEAFF
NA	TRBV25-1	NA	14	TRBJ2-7	TGTGCCAGCAGTGAACCCGGACAAACCTACGAGCAGTACTTC	CASSEPGQTYEQYF
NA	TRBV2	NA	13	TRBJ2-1	TGTGCCAGCGACACCCTCTCCTACAATGAGCAGTTCTTC	CASDTLSYNEQFF
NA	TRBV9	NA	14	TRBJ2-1	TGTGCCAGCAGTCCGTATGAACCCAGGGGTGAGCAGTTCTTC	CASSPYEPRGEQFF
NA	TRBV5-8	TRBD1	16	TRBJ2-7	TGTGCCAGCAGCTTGCCTAGCCTACAGGGGTTCCACGAGCAGTACTTC	CASSLPSLQGFHEQYF
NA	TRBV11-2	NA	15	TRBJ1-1	TGTGCCAGCAGCCCTCCCGGGAGGGCCTTCACTGAAGCTTTCTTT	CASSPPGRAFTEAFF
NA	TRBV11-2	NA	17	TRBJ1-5	TGTGCCAGCAGCTTAGATGGCGGGTACCATAGCAATCAGCCCCAGCATTTT	CASSLDGGYHSNQPQHF
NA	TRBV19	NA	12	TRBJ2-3	TGTGCCAGTTCGGGTGTTGCAGATACGCAGTATTTT	CASSGVADTQYF
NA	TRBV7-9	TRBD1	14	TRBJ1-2	TGTGCCAGCAGCTTGTCGACAGGGACCTATGGCTACACCTTC	CASSLSTGTYGYTF
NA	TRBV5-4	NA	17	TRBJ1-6	TGTGCCAGCAGCGGCCCCGCGGGGGCGTCCTATAATTCACCCCTCCACTTT	CASSGPAGASYNSPLHF
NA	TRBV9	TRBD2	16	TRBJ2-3	TGTGCCAGCAGCCGGGAGGGGGGAGGGAGCACAGATACGCAGTATTTT	CASSREGGGSTDTQYF
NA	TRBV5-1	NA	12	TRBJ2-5	TGCGCCAGCAGCTTGGGCGCAGAGACCCAGTACTTC	CASSLGAETQYF
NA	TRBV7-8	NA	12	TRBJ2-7	TGTGCCAGCAGCTTAACTCTTAGTGAATCGGACTTC	CASSLTLSESDF
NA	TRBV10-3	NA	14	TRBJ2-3	TGTGCCATCACCCAGCAGGGAAGGACAGATACGCAGTATTTT	CAITQQGRTDTQYF
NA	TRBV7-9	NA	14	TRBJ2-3	TGTGCCAGCAACTATAGCGTCGGCACAGATACGCAGTATTTT	CASNYSVGTDTQYF
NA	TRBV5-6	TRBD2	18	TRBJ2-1	TGTGCCAGCAGCTTGGATAGCGGGGGGGCTACCTCCTACAATGAGCAGTTCTTC	CASSLDSGGATSYNEQFF
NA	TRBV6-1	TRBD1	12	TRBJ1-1	TGTGCCAGCATGGTAAACAGGGGCACAGCTTTCTTT	CASMVNRGTAFF
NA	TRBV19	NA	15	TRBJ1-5	TGTGCCAGCCGGGGCCTAGGGAGGAGCAATCAGCCCCAGCATTTT	CASRGLGRSNQPQHF
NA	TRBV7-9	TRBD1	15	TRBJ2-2	TGTTCCAGCAGCCAACCACAGGGGTTGGCCGGGGAGCTGTTTTTT	CSSSQPQGLAGELFF
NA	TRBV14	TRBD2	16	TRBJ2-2	TGTGCCAGCAGCCGCCCGGGACTAGCGGGGACCGGGGAGCTGTTTTTT	CASSRPGLAGTGELFF
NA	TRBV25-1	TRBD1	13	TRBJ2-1	TGTGCCAGCGCCGGGACAGGGTTAAATGAGCAGTTCTTC	CASAGTGLNEQFF
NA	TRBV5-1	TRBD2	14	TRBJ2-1	TGCGCCAGCAGTACTAGCGGGGGGGCCCGGGAGCAGTTCTTC	CASSTSGGAREQFF
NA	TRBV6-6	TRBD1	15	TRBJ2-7	TGTGCCAGCAGTTACCCGGACAGGGGGCGGTACGAGCAGTACTTC	CASSYPDRGRYEQYF
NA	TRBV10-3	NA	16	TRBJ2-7	TGTGCCATCAGTGAGTCAGCCGTAACAGGGATTTACGAGCAGTACTTC	CAISESAVTGIYEQYF
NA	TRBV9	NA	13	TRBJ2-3	TGTGCCAGCAGCGTAGGGGGGCCAGATACGCAGTATTTT	CASSVGGPDTQYF
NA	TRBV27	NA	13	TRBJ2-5	TGTGCCAGCAGTTTAGGCAGGAACGGGAACCAGTACTTC	CASSLGRNGNQYF
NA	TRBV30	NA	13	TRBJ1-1	TGTGCCTCCGAATTTACAGGGTTGGCTGAAGCTTTCTTT	CASEFTGLAEAFF
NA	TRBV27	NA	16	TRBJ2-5	TGTGCCAGCAGTTTATTGGGAAAGGGGCGACAAGAGACCCAGTACTTC	CASSLLGKGRQETQYF
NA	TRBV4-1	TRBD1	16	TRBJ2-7	TGCGCCAGCAGCCAAGATTTTATAGGGACAGACTACGAGCAGTACTTC	CASSQDFIGTDYEQYF
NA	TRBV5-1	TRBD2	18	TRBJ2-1	TGCGCCAGCAGCTTTGCGTCGATAGCGGGGGGGCCCTACAATGAGCAGTTCTTC	CASSFASIAGGPYNEQFF
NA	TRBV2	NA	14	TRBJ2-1	TGTGCCAGCAGTGACGAGCAGGGTTATAGTGAGCAGTTCTTC	CASSDEQGYSEQFF
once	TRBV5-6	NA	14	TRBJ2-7	TGTGCCAGCAGCTTGGGGAGGTTTACCTACGAGCAGTACTTC	CASSLGRFTYEQYF
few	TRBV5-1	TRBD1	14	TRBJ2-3	TGCGCCAGCAGCGACCGGGACAGGGCTAATACGCAGTATTTT	CASSDRDRANTQYF